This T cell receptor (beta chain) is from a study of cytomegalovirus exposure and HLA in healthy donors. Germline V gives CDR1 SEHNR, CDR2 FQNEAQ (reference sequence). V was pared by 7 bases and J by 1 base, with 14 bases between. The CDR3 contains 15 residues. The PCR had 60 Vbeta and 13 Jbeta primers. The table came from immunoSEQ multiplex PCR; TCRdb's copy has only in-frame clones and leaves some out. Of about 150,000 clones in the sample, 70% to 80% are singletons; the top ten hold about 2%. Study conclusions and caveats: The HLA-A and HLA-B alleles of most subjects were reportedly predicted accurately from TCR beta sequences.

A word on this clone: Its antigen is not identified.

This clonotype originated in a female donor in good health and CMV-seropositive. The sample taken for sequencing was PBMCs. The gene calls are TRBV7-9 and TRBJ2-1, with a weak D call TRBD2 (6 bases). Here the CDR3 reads CASTQNRGSYNEQFF. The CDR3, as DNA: TGTGCCAGCACCCAAAATCGGGGGTCCTACAATGAGCAGTTCTTC.